This entry lists 24 T cell receptor beta chains sequenced from one sample in a study of T cell responses to AZD1222 COVID-19 vaccine. TCRdb's copy holds only in-frame clones and misses some; the assay was immunoSEQ multiplex PCR. The sample holds under 200,000 clones; around 92% are singletons and the top ten take about 1.5%. Sample: peripheral blood, taken 28 days after the second AZD1222 dose. The source is an adult who received the AZD1222 COVID-19 vaccine.

The rearrangement joins TRBV6-6 to TRBJ2-3, with 8 bases matching TRBD1. The ends lost 4 bases at V and 6 bases at J; junction bases unmatched: 6. The CDR3 is made up of 14 amino acids. Germline CDR1 and CDR2: MNHNY and SVGAGI (reference sequence). The CDR3 region has the DNA TGTGCCAGCAGTTCGTCAGGGGGCTTGGATACGCAGTATTTT. This encodes CASSSSGGLDTQYF.

The V and J genes are TRBV4-1 and TRBJ1-6, with a possible D match to TRBD1 (6 bases). This CDR3 contains 19 residues. The V end lost 1 base, the J end lost 8 bases, and 24 bases lay between the germline ends. Germline lookup yields CDR1 MGHRA and CDR2 YSYEKL. CDR3 sequence reads: CASSQGAAGAVFLDSPLHF. The DNA for the CDR3 is TGCGCCAGCAGCCAAGGGGCAGCGGGGGCGGTTTTCCTCGATTCACCCCTCCACTTT.

The gene calls are TRBV4-1 and TRBJ1-5, with TRBD1 matching 7 bases. V was clipped by 2 bases and J by 7 bases; unmatched bases: 8. The germline gives CDR1 MGHRA, CDR2 YSYEKL. The CDR3 is 15 amino acids. The CDR3 DNA reads TGCGCCAGCAGCCAACAAGACAGGGAAGGACAGCCCCAGCATTTT. Translation gives CASSQQDREGQPQHF.

The gene calls are TRBV7-9 and TRBJ1-2, with TRBD1 identical over 10 bases. Germline CDR1 SEHNR, CDR2 FQNEAQ (reference sequence). The CDR3 is 15 amino acids. J lost 6 bases, V lost 5 bases, and 9 bases had no gene match. The CDR3 DNA reads TGTGCCAGCAGCCCTCACGGGACAGGGGAGGATGGCTACACCTTC. This sequence encodes CASSPHGTGEDGYTF.

The V gene is TRBV11-2, the J gene TRBJ1-4; D might be TRBD1 (5 bases). Per the germline V gene, CDR1 is SGHAT and CDR2 is FQNNGV. Deletions cut 5 bases from V and 4 bases from J, with 14 bases between. The CDR3 consists of 15 residues. The CDR3, as DNA: TGTGCCAGCAGCCCGCCGGGGGGTTATAATGAAAAACTGTTTTTT. Its protein product is CASSPPGGYNEKLFF.

A single count supports this clone. The V call is TRBV30, the J call TRBJ1-1; TRBD1 is a possible D gene (5 bases). V was cut by 0 bases and J by 11 bases, with 10 bases left in between. CDR3 size: 11 residues. In germline, CDR1 is GTSNPN, CDR2 SVGIG (reference sequence). The CDR3 is CAWSVWGDAFF. The CDR3 bases are TGTGCCTGGAGTGTTTGGGGGGACGCTTTCTTT.

The chain couples TRBV6-5 to TRBJ1-2; no firm D call. V was cut by 7 bases and J by 0 bases, with 6 bases left in between. Germline lookup yields CDR1 MNHEY and CDR2 SVGAGI. The CDR3 contains 12 residues. The CDR3 nucleotides are TGTGCCAGCACAAACACTAACTATGGCTACACCTTC. This gives the protein CASTNTNYGYTF.

Only one count was recorded for this clone. The V gene is TRBV6-5, the J gene TRBJ1-5, with a weak D call TRBD1 (6 bases). CDR1 and CDR2 from the germline V gene are MNHEY and SVGAGI. The CDR3 runs 14 residues. Trimming shortened V by 5 bases and J by 7 bases, and 15 bases separated the two germline ends. The CDR3 loop is CASSTNRDGQPQHF. The CDR3, as DNA: TGTGCCAGCAGTACTAACAGGGACGGGCAGCCCCAGCATTTT.

This clone was counted between two and nine times. The chain has TRBV4-2 and TRBJ1-3; D is unresolved. V lost 0 bases and J lost 0, with 12 bases in between. Germline V CDR1 and CDR2: LGHNA, YNFKEQ. The CDR3 has 17 residues. The CDR3 DNA reads TGTGCCAGCAGCCAAGATCTGCTGGGTACCTCTGGAAACACCATATATTTT. Protein sequence: CASSQDLLGTSGNTIYF.

Notes on this clone: Compared with germline, one end of the junction differs, possibly owing to a read error. V gene TRBV7-7 combines with J gene TRBJ2-2; D perhaps matches TRBD1 (6 bases). The V gene's germline CDR1 is SSHAT and CDR2 FNYEAQ (reference sequence). This CDR3 has 20 residues. The CDR3 reads CASSLVSQGYGKSATGELFF. DNA of the CDR3: TGTGCTAGCAGCTTAGTGTCGCAGGGGTATGGGAAATCGGCCACCGGGGAGCTGTTTTTT.

The V and J genes are TRBV30 and TRBJ2-1; D is ambiguous. V lost 3 bases to trimming and J lost 8 bases, with 20 bases between them. Germline-derived CDR1 and CDR2 are GTSNPN and SVGIG (reference sequence). The CDR3 length is 15 residues. In DNA form, the CDR3 reads TGTGCCTGGAGCGCCTTTTCCGGCCGCCTGGATGAGCAGTTCTTC. This translates into CAWSAFSGRLDEQFF. The whole variable domain, remainder taken from reference TRBV30 and TRBJ2-1, is SQTIHQWPATLVQPVGSPLSLECTVEGTSNPNLYWYRQAAGRGLQLLFYSVGIGQISSEVPQNLSASRPQDRQFILSSKKLLLSDSGFYLCAWSAFSGRLDEQFFGPGTRLTVL.

V usage is TRBV30 and J usage is TRBJ2-5; 8 bases are shared with TRBD1. Germline V lookup: CDR1 GTSNPN, CDR2 SVGIG (reference sequence). V lost 2 bases and J lost 3; bases outside the gene matches: 2. This CDR3 is built from 13 residues. The CDR3 is CAWSPDREETQYF. CDR3 nucleotides: TGTGCCTGGAGTCCGGACAGGGAAGAGACCCAGTACTTC.

V is TRBV6-2 or TRBV6-3 and J is TRBJ2-7; D not certain. V was pared by 4 bases and J by 2 bases, with 15 bases between. Per germline, CDR1 MNHEY and CDR2 SVGEGT. This CDR3 has 15 amino acids. The CDR3 sequence is CASSLRTVRAYEQYF. DNA of the CDR3: TGTGCCAGCAGTTTGCGAACAGTTCGAGCCTACGAGCAGTACTTC.

The chain employs TRBV7-2 and TRBJ1-2; TRBD1 aligns across 7 bases. The germline V gene has CDR1 SGHTA and CDR2 FQGNSA. The CDR3 is made up of 14 amino acids. After removal of 1 base from V and 4 bases from J, the junction contained 3 bases not matched to a gene. The CDR3 protein is CASSLGGTAYGYTF. In DNA form, the CDR3 reads TGTGCCAGCAGCTTAGGAGGGACAGCCTATGGCTACACCTTC.

V usage is TRBV19 and J usage is TRBJ2-7; TRBD2 is a possible D gene (5 bases). Germline V gives CDR1 LNHDA, CDR2 SQIVND (reference sequence). CDR3 length equals 15 residues. V lost 6 bases to trimming and J lost 0 bases, with 15 bases between them. The CDR3 DNA is TGTGCCAGTAGCCGGGGAGTAGGGTCCTCCTACGAGCAGTACTTC. Protein: CASSRGVGSSYEQYF.

Notes on this clone: This sample also contains other DNA sequences that code for the same CDR3. CDR3 sequence (DNA): TGTGCCAGCAGTTTAGCTAACTATGGCTACACCTTC. Translating gives CASSLANYGYTF. This chain joins TRBV28 and TRBJ1-2; D gene unclear. CDR1 is MDHEN, CDR2 SYDVKM, per germline. CDR3 length: 12 residues. V lost 2 bases and J 0 bases, leaving 1 base between the germline ends.

This chain links TRBV29-1 with TRBJ2-1; 7 bases line up with TRBD2. The length of the CDR3 is 12 residues. CDR1 and CDR2 from the germline V gene are SQVTM and ANQGSEA. Trimming took 4 bases from V and 6 from J; bases not matched to a gene: 3. The DNA of the CDR3 is TGCAGCGTTGTGACTAGCAGCAATGAGCAGTTCTTC. Translation gives CSVVTSSNEQFF.

The CDR3 spells CASRAGSSYNEQFF. The DNA of the CDR3 is TGTGCCAGCAGGGCGGGGAGCTCCTACAATGAGCAGTTCTTC. V usage is TRBV7-9 and J usage is TRBJ2-1; tentative D call: TRBD2 (6 bases). The germline V gene encodes CDR1 SEHNR and CDR2 FQNEAQ (reference sequence). The CDR3 spans 14 residues. Trimming pared 6 bases from V and 0 bases from J, leaving 9 bases between.

CDR3 protein: CASSLLGGNQPQHF. The DNA of the CDR3 is TGTGCCAGCAGTTTACTCGGGGGCAATCAGCCCCAGCATTTT. The chain employs TRBV27 and TRBJ1-5; D not resolved. Germline-derived CDR1 and CDR2 are MNHEY and SMNVEV (reference sequence). The CDR3 covers 14 residues. Trimming removed 2 bases at V and 2 bases at J, with 7 bases between.

The chain is built from TRBV11-2 and TRBJ2-1; TRBD2 matches at 12 bases. Germline CDR1 SGHAT, CDR2 FQNNGV. This CDR3 spans 16 amino acids. V shed 3 bases, J shed 4 bases, and the junction held 4 bases outside the gene matches. The CDR3 DNA reads TGTGCCAGCAGCTTCCTAGCGGGAGGGACATACAATGAGCAGTTCTTC. Translating gives CASSFLAGGTYNEQFF.

The chain combines TRBV30 with TRBJ1-5; D call uncertain. V was cut by 0 bases and J by 3 bases, with 6 bases left in between. CDR3 length equals 13 residues. Germline V lookup: CDR1 GTSNPN, CDR2 SVGIG (reference sequence). CDR3 residues: CAWSVSVNQPQHF. The CDR3 bases are TGTGCCTGGAGTGTGTCGGTCAATCAGCCCCAGCATTTT.

This clone was found once. The V and J genes are TRBV9 and TRBJ1-1; 9 positions agree with TRBD1. This CDR3 region has 16 residues. From germline, CDR1 is SGDLS and CDR2 YYNGEE. J gave up 3 bases and V 4 bases, and 10 bases lay outside the gene matches. The DNA for the CDR3 is TGTGCCAGCAGCTATCTGGGGGACAGGGCCTACACTGAAGCTTTCTTT. Its translation: CASSYLGDRAYTEAFF.

This chain uses TRBV7-9 with TRBJ2-5; no clear D. The CDR3 is 9 amino acids. The V end lost 10 bases, the J end lost 4 bases, and 4 bases lay between the germline ends. CDR1 is SEHNR, CDR2 FQNEAQ, per germline (reference sequence). CDR3 bases: TGTGCCACCCGAGAGACCCAGTACTTC. Protein sequence: CATRETQYF. Using reference TRBV7-9 and TRBJ2-5 for the parts outside the CDR3, the full variable domain is DTGVSQNPRHKITKRGQNVTFRCDPISEHNRLYWYRQTLGQGPEFLTYFQNEAQLEKSRLLSDRFSAERPKGSFSTLEIQRTEQGDSAMYLCATRETQYFGPGTRLLVL.

V usage is TRBV7-9 and J usage is TRBJ2-2; D is unclear. V shed 5 bases and J shed 6 bases, with 13 bases lying between them. The CDR3 covers 14 residues. Germline CDR1 SEHNR, CDR2 FQNEAQ (reference sequence). The CDR3 reads CASSRQVSSGELFF. CDR3 sequence (DNA): TGTGCCAGCAGCCGCCAGGTATCGTCCGGGGAGCTGTTTTTT.